This is a list of T cell receptor beta chains from one sample in a study of T cells after yellow fever vaccination. TCRdb itself ran the 5' RACE reads through MiXCR, one entry per CDR3 protein. The profile shows under 150,000 distinct CDR3 sequences, 13% to 15% of them singletons. Here the sequenced sample was CD8+ T cells sorted from PBMCs, taken 5 days after the yellow fever booster vaccination. These TCRs come from a man younger than 35 who received the YFV17D yellow fever vaccine. Each CDR3 is given with its conserved first and last residue. The order of the fields is J gene, clone size, D gene, V gene, CDR3 DNA, CDR3 protein. The D gene is left open where the match is weak. Not every row has a clone size; where given, it reads once, few, many or a size class.

>TRBJ1-2|.|.|TRBV10-1
TGCGCCAGCAGTGAGTCCATTCGGTATGGCTACACCTTC
CASSESIRYGYTF
>TRBJ1-2|.|.|TRBV19
TGTGCCAGTGGACTGAATGGCTACACCTTC
CASGLNGYTF
>TRBJ2-1|.|TRBD2|TRBV27
TGTGCCAGCAGTTTCGTGGGGGGGTCCTACAATGAGCAGTTCTTC
CASSFVGGSYNEQFF
>TRBJ2-3|.|.|TRBV18
TGTGCCAGCTCAGCTATCGGGACGTGGGGAACAGATACGCAGTATTTT
CASSAIGTWGTDTQYF
>TRBJ1-3|.|TRBD1|TRBV5-1
TGCGCCAGCAGCTTGGGGGACAGCGGAAACACCATATATTTT
CASSLGDSGNTIYF
>TRBJ2-2|few|.|TRBV7-2
TGTGCCAGCAGCTTAGCGGGGGGGGCAACCGGGGAGCTGTTTTTT
CASSLAGGATGELFF
>TRBJ2-1|few|.|TRBV29-1
TGCAGCGTTGAAAGGGATGGGGCTTACAATGAGCAGTTCTTC
CSVERDGAYNEQFF
>TRBJ2-1|.|.|TRBV4-3
TGCGCCAGCAGCCGACGGGCGACGGCCAATGAGCAGTTCTTC
CASSRRATANEQFF
>TRBJ2-3|.|.|TRBV6-5
TGTGCCAGCAGCCGACAGGCAGACTATAAGGCAGATACGCAGTATTTT
CASSRQADYKADTQYF
>TRBJ2-7|many|.|TRBV12-3/TRBV12-4
TGTGCCAGCAGTTCCCCGGGTAGGACTCCCTACGAGCAGTACTTC
CASSSPGRTPYEQYF
>TRBJ2-7|.|.|TRBV29-1
TGCAGCGTTGAGGGGTCGGGGCGCGGGGCGGAACTTTACGAGCAGTACTTC
CSVEGSGRGAELYEQYF
>TRBJ2-3|few|TRBD1|TRBV5-6
TGTGCCAGCAGCCCGGGACAGGGGTTTTTAAATACGCAGTATTTT
CASSPGQGFLNTQYF
>TRBJ2-7|few|.|TRBV7-6
TGTGCCAGCAGTGGAACAGACAGCGTACACCAGCCCTACGAGCAGTACTTC
CASSGTDSVHQPYEQYF
>TRBJ2-7|few|.|TRBV7-9
TGTGCCAGCAGCTTAGCCCAGGGAATCGAGAACGAGCAGTACTTC
CASSLAQGIENEQYF
>TRBJ2-7|.|TRBD2|TRBV4-2
TGTGCCAGCAGCCAAGGGGCTAGCGGGGTTTACGAGCAGTACTTC
CASSQGASGVYEQYF
>TRBJ2-3|.|TRBD2|TRBV7-3
TGTGCCAGCAGCTTAGGGACTAGTGGTACAGATACGCAGTATTTT
CASSLGTSGTDTQYF
>TRBJ2-5|few|.|TRBV28
TGTGCCAGCAGTCAACAGGGAGGGACCCAGTACTTC
CASSQQGGTQYF
>TRBJ2-1|.|.|TRBV6-6
TGTGCCAGCAGTTGGGGCCAGTCAGGGGATGAGCAGTTCTTC
CASSWGQSGDEQFF
>TRBJ1-2|.|.|TRBV3-1
TGTGCCAGCAGTCGGACACGAGGCGTCGGCTACACCTTC
CASSRTRGVGYTF
>TRBJ2-5|.|.|TRBV6-2/TRBV6-3
TGTGCCAGCCGGGACCCAGGGCACGGAGAGACCCAGTACTTC
CASRDPGHGETQYF
>TRBJ1-3|.|.|TRBV7-2
TGTGCCAGCAGCCCATGGACAGCCTCTGGAAACACCATATATTTT
CASSPWTASGNTIYF
>TRBJ2-3|.|.|TRBV7-9
TGTGCCAGCAGCTTAGTTCTGCAGGACTCAGATACGCAGTATTTT
CASSLVLQDSDTQYF
>TRBJ1-1|.|TRBD1|TRBV5-5
TGTGCCAGCAGACTTCGACAGGGCGCTGAAGCTTTCTTT
CASRLRQGAEAFF
>TRBJ1-1|few|.|TRBV4-1
TGCGCCAGCAGCAGTCCAGGGGAAGTAACCGGTGACACTGAAGCTTTCTTT
CASSSPGEVTGDTEAFF
>TRBJ2-1|many|.|TRBV4-1
TGCGCCAGCAGCCAAGGGACCAACAATGAGCAGTTCTTC
CASSQGTNNEQFF
>TRBJ2-1|.|TRBD1|TRBV7-9
TGTGCCAGCAGCTGGACAGGAATTAATGAGCAGTTCTTC
CASSWTGINEQFF
>TRBJ2-7|few|.|TRBV6-2/TRBV6-3
TGTGCCAGCAGTTATGTCTGGGGTCACGAGCAGTACTTC
CASSYVWGHEQYF
>TRBJ2-7|many|.|TRBV27
TGTGCCAGCAGTTTAGGGCACGAGCAGTACTTC
CASSLGHEQYF
>TRBJ2-5|.|.|TRBV7-2
TGTGCCAGCAGCTTAGTGAGACTAGAGGAGGTAGAGACCCAGTACTTC
CASSLVRLEEVETQYF
>TRBJ1-4|few|.|TRBV19
TGTGCCAGTAGTATGTATCGGGAAGTTGAAAAACTGTTTTTT
CASSMYREVEKLFF
>TRBJ1-1|.|.|TRBV7-9
TGTGCCAGCAGCTGGCGGGGGGGTGCTTTCTTT
CASSWRGGAFF
>TRBJ1-3|.|.|TRBV5-1
TGCGCCAGCAGCTTAAGGACGGGGGGAAACACCATATATTTT
CASSLRTGGNTIYF
>TRBJ2-2|few|TRBD2|TRBV6-5
TGTGCCAGCAAACTGGGGGGGGTCACCGGGGAGCTGTTTTTT
CASKLGGVTGELFF
>TRBJ2-1|many|.|TRBV12-3/TRBV12-4
TGTGCCAGCAGTTTTCCGGGACTCCGAGGCTATGAGCAGTTCTTC
CASSFPGLRGYEQFF
>TRBJ2-1|.|TRBD1|TRBV12-3/TRBV12-4
TGTGCCAGCAGTTCGGACAGGGGTTACAATGAGCAGTTCTTC
CASSSDRGYNEQFF
>TRBJ2-7|.|TRBD2|TRBV4-3
TGCGCCAGCAGCGTACTAGCGGGGACCTACGAGCAGTACTTC
CASSVLAGTYEQYF
>TRBJ2-2|few|.|TRBV5-1
TGCGCCAGCATCCTGGGTCCTATCCCCTCCGGGGAGCTGTTTTTT
CASILGPIPSGELFF
>TRBJ1-2|.|.|TRBV25-1
TGTGCCAGCAGTGAATCGTTAGGGGGAAGTGGCTACACCTTC
CASSESLGGSGYTF
>TRBJ1-6|few|.|TRBV30
TGTGCCTGGAGTCCGGCCGGGCCCCCGGGCTCCTATAATTCACCCCTCCACTTT
CAWSPAGPPGSYNSPLHF
>TRBJ2-2|.|.|TRBV29-1
TGCAGCGTTGATTCGGGGCCTTTCGGGGAGCTGTTTTTT
CSVDSGPFGELFF
>TRBJ1-1|few|.|TRBV7-9
TGTGCCAGCAGCCCCGCGGGCTACACTGAAGCTTTCTTT
CASSPAGYTEAFF
>TRBJ1-5|.|.|TRBV10-3
TGTGCCATCAGCCCAGCCGGGAGCAATCAGCCCCAGCATTTT
CAISPAGSNQPQHF
>TRBJ1-6|.|.|TRBV4-1
TGCGCCAGCAGCCAAGGAGTGGGTAATTCACCCCTCCACTTT
CASSQGVGNSPLHF
>TRBJ2-7|few|.|TRBV4-1
TGCGCCAGCAGCCAAGATTTGTCCTACGAGCAGTACTTC
CASSQDLSYEQYF
>TRBJ2-1|.|.|TRBV19
TGTGCCAGTAGTATCGGTTTTCGGGCAGAGGAGTTCTTC
CASSIGFRAEEFF
>TRBJ2-1|.|TRBD2|TRBV12-3/TRBV12-4
TGTGCCAGCACCCCGTCTGGACTAGCCGAGGGGGAGCAGTTCTTC
CASTPSGLAEGEQFF
>TRBJ1-6|.|TRBD1|TRBV7-2
TGTGCCAGCAGCCCCCGACAGGGGAGGCCCCTCCACTTT
CASSPRQGRPLHF
>TRBJ2-4|few|.|TRBV4-3
TGCGCCAGCAGCCAAGAGTATGGGGGTAGGGAAAACATTCAGTACTTC
CASSQEYGGRENIQYF
>TRBJ2-7|few|.|TRBV11-2
TGTGCCAGCAGCTTAGAGCCGGGGTCTAGCTCCTACGAGCAGTACTTC
CASSLEPGSSSYEQYF
>TRBJ1-6|.|.|TRBV7-9
TGTGCCAGCGATATTGCACCCCTCCACTTT
CASDIAPLHF
>TRBJ2-1|many|.|TRBV4-1
TGCGCCAGCAGCCAAAAGGACGGTACCTACAATGAGCAGTTCTTC
CASSQKDGTYNEQFF
>TRBJ1-5|few|.|TRBV27
TGTGCCAGCAGCCCACTCAAGAGCAATCAGCCCCAGCATTTT
CASSPLKSNQPQHF
>TRBJ2-7|few|.|TRBV7-2
TGTGCCAGCAGTTCAACCGGGCCATCCTACGAGCAGTACTTC
CASSSTGPSYEQYF
>TRBJ1-3|.|.|TRBV19
TGTGCCAGTACCACAAGGGGATTGGGAAACACCATATATTTT
CASTTRGLGNTIYF
>TRBJ1-2|few|.|TRBV6-5
TGTGCCAGCAGTTTCCGCGGAGGGGGGCTTGGCTACACCTTC
CASSFRGGGLGYTF